These T cell receptor beta chains were read from a single sample in a study of metastatic and nonmetastatic thyroid tumors. TCRdb reprocessed the PCR reads using MiXCR. The sample lists 30,000 to 40,000 clones, 20% to 25% occurring once. Sequenced: tumor tissue. These receptors were collected from a male donor with papillary thyroid cancer or a benign thyroid nodule (not recorded which). Some clones in this sample may be carry-over from other donors' samples. Each CDR3 is given with its conserved first and last residue. Fields, in order: CDR3 length, V gene, J gene, D gene, clone size, CDR3 DNA, CDR3 protein. The D gene is left open where the match is weak. Size is omitted from some rows. Given values are once, few, many or a class for expanded clones.

>16|TRBV19|TRBJ1-5|TRBD1|many
TGTGCCAGTAGTATCCTGACAGGGTACGGCAATCAGCCCCAGCATTTT
CASSILTGYGNQPQHF
>14|TRBV15|TRBJ2-7|.|many
TGTGCCACCAGCAGAGCAGGGAATGTCTACGAGCAGTACTTC
CATSRAGNVYEQYF
>13|TRBV28|TRBJ2-1|.|few
TGTGCCAGCAGTCCTAGGCCTGACAATGATCAGTTCTTC
CASSPRPDNDQFF
>16|TRBV11-2|TRBJ2-3|TRBD2|once
TGTGCCAGCAGCCACACTAGCGGGGGGTTCACAGATACGCAGTATTTT
CASSHTSGGFTDTQYF
>16|TRBV20-1|TRBJ2-3|.|.
TGCAGTGCTAGAGATCTACAGGGAGGTGAAACAGATACGCAGTATTTT
CSARDLQGGETDTQYF
>15|TRBV5-1|TRBJ1-2|.|many
TGCGCCAGCAGCTCGGCTGACTTCGGGCGCACGGGCTACACCTTC
CASSSADFGRTGYTF
>16|TRBV6-4|TRBJ2-1|TRBD1|few
TGTGCCAGCAGTGACTCGAAGACAGGGGACTACAATGAGCAGTTCTTC
CASSDSKTGDYNEQFF
>18|TRBV7-6|TRBJ2-7|TRBD2|.
TGTGCCAGCAGCTTAAGGGGGGGGCGACTAGCGGGAGCTTACGAGCAGTACTTC
CASSLRGGRLAGAYEQYF
>12|TRBV7-8|TRBJ1-1|.|few
TGTTCCAGCAGCGTAGCGCCAGAGCGAGCTTTCTTT
CSSSVAPERAFF
>14|TRBV20-1|TRBJ2-1|.|.
TGCAGTGCCAGCCTCGGGAGTCTCTACAATGAGCAGTTCTTC
CSASLGSLYNEQFF
>14|TRBV3-1|TRBJ1-2|.|.
TGTGCCAGCAGCCAAGATAAGGGGGAAGGTGGCTACACCTTC
CASSQDKGEGGYTF
>16|TRBV20-1|TRBJ2-1|TRBD2|many
TGCAGTGCTAGATATAAGCGTGCGGGAGGTTTCCATGAGCAGTTCTTC
CSARYKRAGGFHEQFF
>14|TRBV28|TRBJ2-2|.|many
TGTGCCAGCAAAGGCCAGGCTGCGACCGGGGAGCTGTTTTTT
CASKGQAATGELFF
>13|TRBV6-6|TRBJ2-1|.|many
TGTGCCAGCAGTTACTCGATAGCCGATGAGCAGTTCTTC
CASSYSIADEQFF
>15|TRBV6-1|TRBJ2-2|.|few
TGTGCCAGCACCCAAGGGCAGGGAGGCACCGGGGAGCTGTTTTTT
CASTQGQGGTGELFF
>13|TRBV6-1|TRBJ1-3|.|medium-sized
TGTGCCAGCAGCCAGACCTCTGGAAACACCATATATTTT
CASSQTSGNTIYF
>16|TRBV11-1|TRBJ1-2|.|once
TGTGCCAGCAGCTTAGGCGGGGACATCCCGAACTATGGCTACACCTTC
CASSLGGDIPNYGYTF
>12|TRBV6-1|TRBJ2-7|.|few
TGTGCCAGCCACCTCTGGCCGGGCGAGCAGTACTTC
CASHLWPGEQYF
>12|TRBV14|TRBJ2-7|.|.
TGTGCCAGCAGCCAACACACCTACGAGCAGTACTTC
CASSQHTYEQYF
>17|TRBV28|TRBJ2-4|.|many
TGTGCCAGCACCCCATCTGGAGGCGGCCTAGCCAAAAACATTCAGTACTTC
CASTPSGGGLAKNIQYF
>13|TRBV6-1|TRBJ2-7|TRBD1|many
TGTGCCAGCAGCGGCACAGGGGGGTACGAGCAGTACTTC
CASSGTGGYEQYF
>15|TRBV11-1|TRBJ2-7|.|many
TGTGCCAGCAGCCCCGAGTCTGGGGTCGACTACGAGCAGTACTTC
CASSPESGVDYEQYF
>17|TRBV7-8|TRBJ2-6|TRBD1|.
TGTGCCAGCAGCTTTGAGACAGGGGGCGGTGGGGCCAGCGTCCTCACTTTC
CASSFETGGGGASVLTF
>14|TRBV11-2|TRBJ2-7|.|.
TGTGCCAGCAGGGGGTCGAGGTCCATTTACGAGCAGTACTTC
CASRGSRSIYEQYF
>15|TRBV27|TRBJ2-3|TRBD1|few
TGTGCCAGCAGACCGGACAGGGGAGGCGCAGATACGCAGTATTTT
CASRPDRGGADTQYF
>14|TRBV19|TRBJ1-2|.|.
TGTGCCAGTAGTACAATAACTGTGGGAAATGGCTACACCTTC
CASSTITVGNGYTF
>14|TRBV19|TRBJ1-2|.|.
TGTGCCAGTAGTATCTCTGAAGCTAACTATGGCTACACCTTC
CASSISEANYGYTF
>13|TRBV10-1|TRBJ2-7|.|medium-sized
TGCGCCAGCAGTGAGGGACAGTCCTACGAGCAGTACTTC
CASSEGQSYEQYF
>15|TRBV7-6|TRBJ2-5|.|many
TGTGCCAGCAGCTTAATGGCGGCAGGGGTGGAGACCCAGTACTTC
CASSLMAAGVETQYF
>15|TRBV4-1|TRBJ1-1|.|.
TGCGCCAGCAGCCAAGTAGAACTGATGAACACTGAAGCTTTCTTT
CASSQVELMNTEAFF
>15|TRBV11-1|TRBJ2-1|.|.
TGTGCCAGCAGCTTGCTAATCGGGACTTACAATCAGCAGTTCTTC
CASSLLIGTYNQQFF
>14|TRBV5-6|TRBJ1-2|.|many
TGTGCCAGCAGCCCCCGGGGTGGGTACTATGGCTACACCTTC
CASSPRGGYYGYTF
>14|TRBV24-1|TRBJ1-5|.|many
TGTGCCACCAGTGATCGGGGGGCGCATCAGCCCCAGCATTTT
CATSDRGAHQPQHF
>14|TRBV28|TRBJ2-7|.|many
TGTGCCAGCAGTTTAAATCCAGGGATCTACGAGCAGTACTTC
CASSLNPGIYEQYF
>12|TRBV2|TRBJ2-1|.|few
TGTGCCAGCAGCTTCGGACAAAATGAGCAGTTCTTC
CASSFGQNEQFF
>16|TRBV28|TRBJ2-1|TRBD1|medium-sized
TGTGCCAGCAGTTTACCCCAGGTGACAGGGGTGGTTGAGCAGTTCTTC
CASSLPQVTGVVEQFF
>15|TRBV6-2/TRBV6-3|TRBJ2-6|.|few
TGTGCCAGCAGAGCATACAGTCCTGGGGCCAACTTCCTGACTTTC
CASRAYSPGANFLTF
>15|TRBV4-3|TRBJ1-1|.|many
TGCGCCAGCAGCCAAGTTAATGGGGGGCGGACTGAAGCTTTCTTT
CASSQVNGGRTEAFF
>13|TRBV19|TRBJ2-7|.|many
TGTGCCAGTAGTATTTCTGGAGGAATCGAGCAGTACTTC
CASSISGGIEQYF
>14|TRBV19|TRBJ2-2|.|many
TGTGCCAGCACCCGACAGTGTCAGACCGGGGAGCTGTTTTTT
CASTRQCQTGELFF
>14|TRBV18|TRBJ2-3|.|many
TGTGCCAGCTCAGCCGCACGAGGGGCAGATACGCAGTATTTT
CASSAARGADTQYF
>14|TRBV19|TRBJ1-2|.|many
TGTGCCAGTAGTACCCTGGAGAGTTTCTATGGCTACACCTTC
CASSTLESFYGYTF
>15|TRBV19|TRBJ2-7|TRBD1|medium-sized
TGTGCCAGTAGTATAGAGGACAGGGGGCGGGGCGAGCAGTACTTC
CASSIEDRGRGEQYF
>12|TRBV5-1|TRBJ2-5|.|many
TGCGCCAGCAGCTTGGTGGGGGAGACCCAGTACTTC
CASSLVGETQYF
>15|TRBV19|TRBJ2-3|.|few
TGTGCCAGTAGTATCAGGGCCGCTAGCACAGATACGCAGTATTTT
CASSIRAASTDTQYF
>14|TRBV3-1|TRBJ1-1|.|many
TGTGCCAGCAGCCAAGGAGGGCGCCGGACTGAAGCTTTCTTT
CASSQGGRRTEAFF
>14|TRBV7-3|TRBJ2-2|.|many
TGTGCCAGCAGCTCAACCGCGAGCACCGGGGAGCTGTTTTTT
CASSSTASTGELFF
>19|TRBV10-3|TRBJ2-1|.|few
TGTGCCATCAGCCCCCAAAGAAGGAGCCTTCTATTTGGGGCCAATGAGCAGTTCTTC
CAISPQRRSLLFGANEQFF